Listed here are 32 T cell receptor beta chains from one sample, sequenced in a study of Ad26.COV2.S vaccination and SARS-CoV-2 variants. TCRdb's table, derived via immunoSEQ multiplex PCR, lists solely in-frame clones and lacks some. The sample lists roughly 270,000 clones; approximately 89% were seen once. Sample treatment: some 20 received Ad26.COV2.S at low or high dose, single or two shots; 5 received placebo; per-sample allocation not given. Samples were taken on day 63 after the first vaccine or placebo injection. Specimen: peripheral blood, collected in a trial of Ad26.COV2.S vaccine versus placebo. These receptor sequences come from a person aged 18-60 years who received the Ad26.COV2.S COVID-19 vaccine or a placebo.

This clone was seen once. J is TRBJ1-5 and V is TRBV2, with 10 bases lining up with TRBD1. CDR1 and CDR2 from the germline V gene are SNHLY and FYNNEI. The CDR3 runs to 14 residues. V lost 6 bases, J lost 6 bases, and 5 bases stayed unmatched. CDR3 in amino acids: CASSGTGEVQPQHF. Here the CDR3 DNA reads TGTGCCAGCAGCGGGACAGGGGAGGTTCAGCCCCAGCATTTT.

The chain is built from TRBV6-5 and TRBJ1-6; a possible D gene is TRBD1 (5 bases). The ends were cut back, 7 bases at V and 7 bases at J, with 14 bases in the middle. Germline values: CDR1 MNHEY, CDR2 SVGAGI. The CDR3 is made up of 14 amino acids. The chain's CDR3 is CASTAGGRNSPLHF. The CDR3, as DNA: TGTGCCAGCACCGCCGGGGGACGGAATTCACCCCTCCACTTT.

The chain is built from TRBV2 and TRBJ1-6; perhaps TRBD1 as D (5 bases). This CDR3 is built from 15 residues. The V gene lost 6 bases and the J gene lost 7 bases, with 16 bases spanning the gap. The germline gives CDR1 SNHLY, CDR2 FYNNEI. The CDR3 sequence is CASSDSDRLNSPLHF. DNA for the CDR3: TGTGCCAGCAGCGACAGTGACAGACTGAATTCACCCCTCCACTTT. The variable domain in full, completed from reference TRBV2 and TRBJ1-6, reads EPEVTQTPSHQVTQMGQEVILRCVPISNHLYFYWYRQILGQKVEFLVSFYNNEISEKSEIFDDQFSVERPDGSNFTLKIRSTKLEDSAMYFCASSDSDRLNSPLHFGNGTRLTVT.

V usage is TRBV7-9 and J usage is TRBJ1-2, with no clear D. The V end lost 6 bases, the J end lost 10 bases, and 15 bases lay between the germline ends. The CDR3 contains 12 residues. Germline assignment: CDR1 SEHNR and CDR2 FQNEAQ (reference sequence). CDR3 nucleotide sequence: TGTGCCAGCAGTCAGGCCGTCGAAGACTACACCTTC. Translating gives CASSQAVEDYTF. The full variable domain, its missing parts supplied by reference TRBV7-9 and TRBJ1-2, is DTGVSQNPRHKITKRGQNVTFRCDPISEHNRLYWYRQTLGQGPEFLTYFQNEAQLEKSRLLSDRFSAERPKGSFSTLEIQRTEQGDSAMYLCASSQAVEDYTFGSGTRLTVV.

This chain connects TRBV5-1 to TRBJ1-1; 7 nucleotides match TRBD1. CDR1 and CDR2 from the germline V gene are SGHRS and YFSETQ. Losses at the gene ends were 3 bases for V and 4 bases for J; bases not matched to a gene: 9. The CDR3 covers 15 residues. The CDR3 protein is CASSSVTGVGTEAFF. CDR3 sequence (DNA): TGCGCCAGCAGCTCCGTAACAGGGGTGGGCACTGAAGCTTTCTTT.

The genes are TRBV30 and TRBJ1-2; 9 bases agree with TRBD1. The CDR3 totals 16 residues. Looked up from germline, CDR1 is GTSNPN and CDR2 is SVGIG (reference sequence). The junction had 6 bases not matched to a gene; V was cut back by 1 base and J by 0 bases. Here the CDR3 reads CAWSGGTGGSNYGYTF. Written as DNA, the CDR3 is TGTGCCTGGAGTGGGGGCACAGGGGGCTCTAACTATGGCTACACCTTC.

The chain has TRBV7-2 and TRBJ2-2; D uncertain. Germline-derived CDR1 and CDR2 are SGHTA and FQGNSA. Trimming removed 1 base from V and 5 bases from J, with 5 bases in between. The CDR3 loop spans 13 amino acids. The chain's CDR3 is CASSLEGTGELFF. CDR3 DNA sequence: TGTGCCAGCAGCTTAGAAGGTACCGGGGAGCTGTTTTTT.

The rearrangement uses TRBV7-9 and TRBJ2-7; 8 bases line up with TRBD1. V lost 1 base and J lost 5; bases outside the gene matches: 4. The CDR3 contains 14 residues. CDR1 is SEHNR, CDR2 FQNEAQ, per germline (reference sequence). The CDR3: CASSLVAGGHEQYF. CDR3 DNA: TGTGCCAGCAGCTTAGTGGCAGGGGGCCACGAGCAGTACTTC.

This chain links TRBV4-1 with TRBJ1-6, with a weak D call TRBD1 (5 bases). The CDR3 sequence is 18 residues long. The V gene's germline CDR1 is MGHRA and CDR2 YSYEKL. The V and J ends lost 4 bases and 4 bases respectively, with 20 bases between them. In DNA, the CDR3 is TGCGCCAGCAGCCTCGCCATGAACAGGTGGGCTTATAATTCACCCCTCCACTTT. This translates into CASSLAMNRWAYNSPLHF.

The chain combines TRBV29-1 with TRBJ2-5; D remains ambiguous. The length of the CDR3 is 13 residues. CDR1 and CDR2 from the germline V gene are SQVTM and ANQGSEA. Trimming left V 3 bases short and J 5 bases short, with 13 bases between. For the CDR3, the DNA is TGCAGCGTTGACCGACAAGTCGGCGAGACCCAGTACTTC. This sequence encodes CSVDRQVGETQYF.

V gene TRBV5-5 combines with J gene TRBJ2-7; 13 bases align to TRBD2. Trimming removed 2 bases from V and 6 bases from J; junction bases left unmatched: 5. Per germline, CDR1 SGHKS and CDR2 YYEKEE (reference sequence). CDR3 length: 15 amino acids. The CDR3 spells CASSFEGTSGTEQYF. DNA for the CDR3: TGTGCCAGCAGCTTTGAGGGGACTAGCGGGACCGAGCAGTACTTC.

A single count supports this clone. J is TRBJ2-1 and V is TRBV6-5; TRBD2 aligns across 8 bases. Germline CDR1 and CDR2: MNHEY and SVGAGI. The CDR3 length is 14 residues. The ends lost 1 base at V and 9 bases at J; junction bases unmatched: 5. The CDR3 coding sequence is TGTGCCAGCAGTTACTTTGCGGGAGGTGGTGAGCAGTTCTTC. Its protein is CASSYFAGGGEQFF.

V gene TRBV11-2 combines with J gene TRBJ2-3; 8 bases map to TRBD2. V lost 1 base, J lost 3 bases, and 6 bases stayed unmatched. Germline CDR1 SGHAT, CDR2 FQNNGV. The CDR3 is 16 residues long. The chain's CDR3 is CASSLAGGAGTDTQYF. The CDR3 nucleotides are TGTGCCAGCAGCTTAGCCGGGGGGGCGGGAACAGATACGCAGTATTTT.

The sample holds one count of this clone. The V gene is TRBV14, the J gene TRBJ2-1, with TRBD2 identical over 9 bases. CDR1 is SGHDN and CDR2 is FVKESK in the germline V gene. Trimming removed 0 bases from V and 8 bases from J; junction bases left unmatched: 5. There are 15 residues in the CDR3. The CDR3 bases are TGTGCCAGCAGCCAAGATCCTAGCGGGGTGTATGAGCAGTTCTTC. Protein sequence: CASSQDPSGVYEQFF.

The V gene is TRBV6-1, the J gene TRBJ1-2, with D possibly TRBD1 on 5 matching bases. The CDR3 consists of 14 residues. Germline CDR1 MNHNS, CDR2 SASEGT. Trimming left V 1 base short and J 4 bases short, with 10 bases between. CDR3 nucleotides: TGTGCCAGCAGTGAAGTGGGCACAGGCTATGGCTACACCTTC. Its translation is CASSEVGTGYGYTF.

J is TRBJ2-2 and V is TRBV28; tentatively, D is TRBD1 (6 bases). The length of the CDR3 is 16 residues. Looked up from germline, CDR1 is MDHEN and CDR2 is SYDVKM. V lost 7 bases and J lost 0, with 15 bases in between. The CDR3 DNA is TGTGCCAGCACCCCCAGGACAGCTACGAACACCGGGGAGCTGTTTTTT. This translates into CASTPRTATNTGELFF. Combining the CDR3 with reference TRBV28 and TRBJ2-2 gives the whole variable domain DVKVTQSSRYLVKRTGEKVFLECVQDMDHENMFWYRQDPGLGLRLIYFSYDVKMKEKGDIPEGYSVSREKKERFSLILESASTNQTSMYLCASTPRTATNTGELFFGEGSRLTVL.

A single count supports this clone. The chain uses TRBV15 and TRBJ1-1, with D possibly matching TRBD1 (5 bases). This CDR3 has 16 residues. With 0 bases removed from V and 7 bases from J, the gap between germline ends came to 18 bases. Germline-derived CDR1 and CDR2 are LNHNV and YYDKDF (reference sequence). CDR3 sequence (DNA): TGTGCCACCAGCAGAGAGGGGACCGGGGTTTACGGTGAAGCTTTCTTT. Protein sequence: CATSREGTGVYGEAFF.

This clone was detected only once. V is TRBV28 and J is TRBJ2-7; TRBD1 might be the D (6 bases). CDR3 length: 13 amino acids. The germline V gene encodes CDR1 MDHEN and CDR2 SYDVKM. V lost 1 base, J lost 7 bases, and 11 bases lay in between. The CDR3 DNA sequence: TGTGCCAGCAGTTTATCGGATCAGGGGGAGCAGTACTTC. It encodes CASSLSDQGEQYF.

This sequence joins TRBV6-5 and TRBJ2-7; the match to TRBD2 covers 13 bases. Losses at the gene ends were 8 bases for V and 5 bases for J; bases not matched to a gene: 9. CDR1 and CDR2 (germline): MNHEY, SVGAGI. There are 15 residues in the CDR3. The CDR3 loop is CASRRGLAGLDEQYF. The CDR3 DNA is TGTGCCAGCCGGAGGGGACTAGCGGGGCTCGACGAGCAGTACTTC.

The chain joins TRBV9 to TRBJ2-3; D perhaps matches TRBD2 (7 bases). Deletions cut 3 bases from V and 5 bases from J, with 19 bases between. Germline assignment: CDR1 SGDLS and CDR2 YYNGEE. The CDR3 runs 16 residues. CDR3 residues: CASSDAGGHIQDTQYF. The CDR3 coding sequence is TGTGCCAGCAGCGACGCCGGGGGGCACATCCAAGATACGCAGTATTTT.

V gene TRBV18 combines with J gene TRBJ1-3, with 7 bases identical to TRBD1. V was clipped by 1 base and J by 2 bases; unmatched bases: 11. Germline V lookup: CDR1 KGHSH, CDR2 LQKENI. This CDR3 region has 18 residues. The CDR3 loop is CASSPQRTGAIPGNTIYF. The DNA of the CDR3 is TGTGCCAGCTCACCACAAAGGACAGGAGCGATACCTGGAAACACCATATATTTT.

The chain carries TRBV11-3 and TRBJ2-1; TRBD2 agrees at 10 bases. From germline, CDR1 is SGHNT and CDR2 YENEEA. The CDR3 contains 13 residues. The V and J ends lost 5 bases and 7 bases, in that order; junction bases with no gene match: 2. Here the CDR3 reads CASSKLAGNEQFF. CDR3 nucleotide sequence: TGTGCCAGCAGCAAACTAGCGGGAAATGAGCAGTTCTTC.

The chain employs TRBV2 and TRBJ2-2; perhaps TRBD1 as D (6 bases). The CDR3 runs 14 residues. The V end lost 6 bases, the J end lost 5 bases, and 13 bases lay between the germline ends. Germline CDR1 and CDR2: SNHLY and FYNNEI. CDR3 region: CASSPNQGTGELFF. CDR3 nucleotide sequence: TGTGCCAGCAGCCCTAATCAGGGGACCGGGGAGCTGTTTTTT.

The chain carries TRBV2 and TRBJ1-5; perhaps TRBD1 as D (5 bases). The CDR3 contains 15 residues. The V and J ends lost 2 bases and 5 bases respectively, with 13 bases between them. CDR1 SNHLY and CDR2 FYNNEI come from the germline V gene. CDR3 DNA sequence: TGTGCCAGCAGTGAATTGGGGACCGTCTATCAGCCCCAGCATTTT. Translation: CASSELGTVYQPQHF. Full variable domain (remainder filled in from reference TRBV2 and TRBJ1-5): EPEVTQTPSHQVTQMGQEVILRCVPISNHLYFYWYRQILGQKVEFLVSFYNNEISEKSEIFDDQFSVERPDGSNFTLKIRSTKLEDSAMYFCASSELGTVYQPQHFGDGTRLSIL.

CDR3 loop: CASSLAWSSGRVTFYEQYF. DNA for the CDR3: TGCGCCAGCAGCTTGGCTTGGAGTAGCGGGAGGGTTACATTCTACGAGCAGTACTTC. V usage is TRBV5-1 and J usage is TRBJ2-7, with TRBD2 matching 11 bases. The CDR3 runs 19 residues. CDR1 is SGHRS, CDR2 YFSETQ, per germline. The trim removed 0 bases at V and 3 bases at J, leaving 14 bases unmatched.

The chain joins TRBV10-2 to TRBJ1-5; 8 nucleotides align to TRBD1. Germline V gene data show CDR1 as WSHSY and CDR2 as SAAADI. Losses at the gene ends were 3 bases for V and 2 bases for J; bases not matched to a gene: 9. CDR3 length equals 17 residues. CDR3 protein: CASSEFRGRNGNQPQHF. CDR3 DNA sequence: TGCGCCAGCAGTGAATTCAGGGGGCGGAATGGCAATCAGCCCCAGCATTTT.

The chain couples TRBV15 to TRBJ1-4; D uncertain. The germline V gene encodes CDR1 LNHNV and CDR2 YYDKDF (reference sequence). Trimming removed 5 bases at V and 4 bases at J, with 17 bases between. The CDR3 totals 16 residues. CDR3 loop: CATSPRSQAFNEKLFF. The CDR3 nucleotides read TGTGCCACCAGCCCGCGGTCCCAGGCGTTTAATGAAAAACTGTTTTTT.

Written as DNA, the CDR3 is TGTGCCAGCAGCCAAGGGGCCAGCTACGAGCAGTACTTC. This codes for CASSQGASYEQYF. The chain uses TRBV3-1 (or the pseudogene TRBV3-2) and TRBJ2-7; D gene ambiguous. This CDR3 is built from 13 residues. Trimming removed 1 base at V and 3 bases at J, with 7 bases between. Germline values: CDR1 LGHDT, CDR2 YNNKEL (reference sequence).

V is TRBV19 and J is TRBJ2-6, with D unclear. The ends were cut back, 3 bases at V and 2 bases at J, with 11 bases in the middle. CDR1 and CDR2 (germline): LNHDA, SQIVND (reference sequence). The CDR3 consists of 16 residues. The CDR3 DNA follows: TGTGCCAGTAGTATCGGGCTGGCAACTGGGGCCAACGTCCTGACTTTC. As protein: CASSIGLATGANVLTF.

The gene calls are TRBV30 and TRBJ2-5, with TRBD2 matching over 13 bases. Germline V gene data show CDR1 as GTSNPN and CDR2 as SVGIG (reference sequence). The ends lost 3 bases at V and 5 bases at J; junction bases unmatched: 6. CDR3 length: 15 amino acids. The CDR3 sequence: CAWSSQLAGGETQYF. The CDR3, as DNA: TGTGCCTGGAGCTCCCAACTAGCGGGGGGGGAGACCCAGTACTTC.

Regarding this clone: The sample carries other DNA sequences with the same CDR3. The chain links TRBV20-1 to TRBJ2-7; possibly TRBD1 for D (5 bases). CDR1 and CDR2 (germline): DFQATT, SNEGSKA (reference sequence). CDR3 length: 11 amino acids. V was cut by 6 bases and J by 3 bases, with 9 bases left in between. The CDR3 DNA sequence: TGCAGTGCCCGCAGGGTCTACGAGCAGTACTTC. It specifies CSARRVYEQYF.

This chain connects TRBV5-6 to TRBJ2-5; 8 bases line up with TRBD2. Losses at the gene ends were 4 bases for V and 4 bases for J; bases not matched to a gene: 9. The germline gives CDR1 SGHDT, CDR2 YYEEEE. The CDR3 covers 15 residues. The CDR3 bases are TGTGCCAGCAGCAGTTCGGGAGGGCCTGGAGAGACCCAGTACTTC. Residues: CASSSSGGPGETQYF.